Below are 26 T cell receptor beta chains sequenced from a single sample in a study of shared clonotypes between healthy human individuals. Some clones are missing from TCRdb's copy, which holds only in-frame ones; the method was immunoSEQ multiplex PCR. The sample shows 850,000 to 1,200,000 clones, around 76% of them seen only once. Sample: memory CD4+ T cells sorted from blood. The sample's subset: CD45RA-negative fraction. The source of these receptors is a man aged 18 to 30 in good health.

The chain combines TRBV30 with TRBJ1-6; D is ambiguous. This CDR3 contains 14 residues. With 2 bases removed from V and 4 bases from J, the gap between germline ends came to 9 bases. The germline CDR1 and CDR2 sequences are GTSNPN and SVGIG (reference sequence). CDR3 residues: CAWSSGSYNSPLHF. The CDR3 bases are TGTGCCTGGAGTTCGGGGTCTTATAATTCACCCCTCCACTTT. The full variable domain, with the rest looked up from reference TRBV30 and TRBJ1-6, is SQTIHQWPATLVQPVGSPLSLECTVEGTSNPNLYWYRQAAGRGLQLLFYSVGIGQISSEVPQNLSASRPQDRQFILSSKKLLLSDSGFYLCAWSSGSYNSPLHFGNGTRLTVT.

On this clone: Other DNA sequences from this sample encode an identical CDR3 as well. The rearrangement links TRBV7-2 to TRBJ1-5; possibly TRBD1 for D (5 bases). V was clipped by 1 base and J by 2 bases, with 9 bases between them. Germline lookup yields CDR1 SGHTA and CDR2 FQGNSA. The CDR3 contains 15 residues. The CDR3 loop is CASSLGGVGNQPQHF. The CDR3 nucleotides are TGTGCCAGCAGCTTAGGGGGGGTTGGCAATCAGCCCCAGCATTTT.

The chain uses TRBV6-5 and TRBJ1-5; D is possibly TRBD1 (5 bases). This CDR3 region has 15 residues. Deletions cut 6 bases from V and 5 bases from J, with 17 bases between. The germline CDR1 and CDR2 sequences are MNHEY and SVGAGI. The CDR3: CASRRLGGSDQPQHF. The CDR3 nucleotides are TGTGCCAGCAGGCGCCTGGGGGGATCGGATCAGCCCCAGCATTTT.

The V call is TRBV19, the J call TRBJ1-5, with no clear D. The CDR3 runs 13 residues. V was shortened by 5 bases and J by 5 bases, with 10 bases between the two germline ends. Germline assignment: CDR1 LNHDA and CDR2 SQIVND (reference sequence). CDR3 sequence: CASSASPDQPQHF. CDR3 coding DNA: TGTGCCAGTAGTGCGTCTCCTGATCAGCCCCAGCATTTT.

The chain links TRBV19 to TRBJ2-7; 7 nucleotides line up with TRBD1. This CDR3 is built from 15 residues. V was pared by 5 bases and J by 6 bases, with 13 bases of the junction left unmatched. The germline V gene has CDR1 LNHDA and CDR2 SQIVND (reference sequence). The CDR3 sequence: CASSRDSQPVGEQYF. In nucleotides, the CDR3 is TGTGCCAGTAGTCGGGACAGCCAACCGGTTGGCGAGCAGTACTTC.

The V and J genes are TRBV5-1 and TRBJ2-3, with D perhaps matching TRBD2 (5 bases). Germline V lookup: CDR1 SGHRS, CDR2 YFSETQ. Trimming shortened V by 0 bases and J by 2 bases, and 13 bases separated the two germline ends. There are 16 residues in the CDR3. The CDR3 DNA follows: TGCGCCAGCAGCTTGGGGCAGAGGGCTTTCACAGATACGCAGTATTTT. Protein product: CASSLGQRAFTDTQYF.

This clone appeared a few times. J is TRBJ1-6 and V is TRBV7-8; D gene unclear. CDR1 SGHVS and CDR2 FQNEAQ come from the germline V gene. CDR3 size: 12 residues. With 4 bases removed from V and 7 bases from J, the gap between germline ends came to 5 bases. In DNA, the CDR3 is TGTGCCAGCAGCTGGGAGAATTCACCCCTCCACTTT. It is translated as CASSWENSPLHF.

About this clone itself: Other DNA sequences of this sample code for an identical CDR3. J is TRBJ2-3 and V is TRBV5-1; weak D call: TRBD1 (6 bases). V was cut by 1 base and J by 6 bases, with 15 bases left in between. The CDR3 spans 15 residues. Germline CDR1 reads SGHRS; CDR2 reads YFSETQ. CDR3 DNA sequence: TGCGCCAGCAGCTTGTCTGGCAGGGGTCCGGATACGCAGTATTTT. It yields the protein CASSLSGRGPDTQYF.

This clone was counted only a few times. This rearrangement joins TRBV27 to TRBJ1-6; TRBD1 aligns across 11 bases. Germline trimming cut 5 bases from V and 6 bases from J; bases unmatched to any gene: 9. Germline V gene lookup returns CDR1 MNHEY and CDR2 SMNVEV (reference sequence). This CDR3 comprises 17 residues. The CDR3 sequence is CASSPGTGGSSNSPLHF. CDR3 nucleotides: TGTGCCAGCAGTCCGGGGACAGGGGGAAGTAGTAATTCACCCCTCCACTTT.

This chain connects TRBV2 to TRBJ1-1, with D unresolved. Trimming removed 5 bases at V and 0 bases at J, with 10 bases between. CDR3 length: 14 residues. Germline CDR1 and CDR2: SNHLY and FYNNEI. The CDR3 loop reads CASSRGGMNTEAFF. DNA for the CDR3: TGTGCCAGCAGTCGGGGAGGTATGAACACTGAAGCTTTCTTT.

The chain has TRBV2 and TRBJ1-3, with a possible D match to TRBD1 (5 bases). There are 15 residues in the CDR3. CDR1 and CDR2 (germline): SNHLY, FYNNEI. The V and J ends lost 2 bases and 2 bases respectively, with 10 bases between them. CDR3 in amino acids: CASSEQRGTGNTIYF. The CDR3 DNA reads TGTGCCAGCAGTGAACAGCGGGGGACTGGAAACACCATATATTTT.

This sequence joins TRBV30 and TRBJ1-6; D possibly corresponds to TRBD1 (6 bases). With 3 bases removed from V and 9 bases from J, the gap between germline ends came to 12 bases. The germline CDR1 and CDR2 sequences are GTSNPN and SVGIG (reference sequence). The CDR3 sequence is 13 residues long. DNA of the CDR3: TGTGCCTGGAGAGGACAGAGTGGTTCACCCCTCCACTTT. Its translation: CAWRGQSGSPLHF.

The rearrangement joins TRBV27 to TRBJ2-6, with unresolved D. From germline, CDR1 is MNHEY and CDR2 SMNVEV (reference sequence). The V and J ends lost 5 bases and 0 bases respectively, with 11 bases between them. The CDR3 consists of 16 residues. The DNA for the CDR3 is TGTGCCAGCAGTCTCCTCAACCCCTCTGGGGCCAACGTCCTGACTTTC. This sequence encodes CASSLLNPSGANVLTF.

The rearrangement joins TRBV6-5 to TRBJ1-4; no definite D call. There are 14 residues in the CDR3. CDR1 is MNHEY, CDR2 SVGAGI, per germline. Trimming shortened V by 6 bases and J by 0 bases, and 8 bases separated the two germline ends. The CDR3 is CASSIRTTNEKLFF. DNA of the CDR3: TGTGCCAGCAGCATCAGGACAACTAATGAAAAACTGTTTTTT.

The V call is TRBV7-9, the J call TRBJ1-2; 7 bases are shared with TRBD1. The CDR3 runs to 15 residues. Per the germline V gene, CDR1 is SEHNR and CDR2 is FQNEAQ (reference sequence). The ends lost 5 bases at V and 1 base at J; junction bases unmatched: 7. Here the CDR3 DNA reads TGTGCCAGCAGCCGGGGACAGTCCGTTAACTATGGCTACACCTTC. It is translated as CASSRGQSVNYGYTF.

The CDR3 sequence is CASSSVGPGELFF. CDR3 coding DNA: TGTGCCAGCAGCTCCGTTGGCCCCGGGGAGCTGTTTTTT. This chain uses TRBV5-4 with TRBJ2-2; D not certain. The CDR3 consists of 13 residues. The germline gives CDR1 SGHNT, CDR2 YYREEE (reference sequence). Trimming removed 3 bases at V and 6 bases at J, with 9 bases between.

This chain links TRBV4-1 with TRBJ1-2; 7 bases match TRBD1. CDR1 MGHRA and CDR2 YSYEKL come from the germline V gene. V shed 0 bases and J 4 bases; nucleotides not matched to a gene: 8. The CDR3 sequence is 16 residues long. CDR3 residues: CASSQEIRQGGYGYTF. Written as DNA, the CDR3 is TGCGCCAGCAGCCAAGAAATTCGACAGGGAGGCTATGGCTACACCTTC.

The chain joins TRBV7-2 to TRBJ1-2, with D possibly being TRBD1 (5 bases). Trimming pared 3 bases from V and 7 bases from J, leaving 18 bases between. This CDR3 spans 15 amino acids. Germline-derived CDR1 and CDR2 are SGHTA and FQGNSA. CDR3 in amino acids: CASSLDAEGRVGYTF. Here the CDR3 DNA reads TGTGCCAGCAGCTTGGATGCGGAGGGGAGGGTTGGCTACACCTTC.

CDR3 DNA: TGTGCCTGGAGTTCCGGGAGAAACCCCTACGAGCAGTACTTC. This translates into CAWSSGRNPYEQYF. The rearrangement joins TRBV30 to TRBJ2-7, with D maybe TRBD2 (6 bases). V lost 2 bases to trimming and J lost 2 bases, with 13 bases between them. Germline V lookup: CDR1 GTSNPN, CDR2 SVGIG (reference sequence). The CDR3 loop spans 14 amino acids. Full variable domain (remainder filled in from reference TRBV30 and TRBJ2-7): SQTIHQWPATLVQPVGSPLSLECTVEGTSNPNLYWYRQAAGRGLQLLFYSVGIGQISSEVPQNLSASRPQDRQFILSSKKLLLSDSGFYLCAWSSGRNPYEQYFGPGTRLTVT.

This sequence joins TRBV5-1 and TRBJ2-1, with a weak D call TRBD2 (6 bases). The V and J ends lost 0 bases and 7 bases respectively, with 26 bases between them. CDR3 size: 19 residues. Germline assignment: CDR1 SGHRS and CDR2 YFSETQ. CDR3 protein: CASSLARFEASAWENEQFF. CDR3 bases: TGCGCCAGCAGCTTGGCCAGATTCGAGGCTAGCGCCTGGGAAAATGAGCAGTTCTTC.

The chain employs TRBV27 and TRBJ1-5, with D unclear. The CDR3 length is 17 residues. The germline gives CDR1 MNHEY, CDR2 SMNVEV (reference sequence). The ends were cut back, 2 bases at V and 2 bases at J, with 16 bases in the middle. The chain's CDR3 is CASSLRPLREGNQPQHF. The DNA for the CDR3 is TGTGCCAGCAGTTTACGCCCACTACGGGAGGGCAATCAGCCCCAGCATTTT.

This clone was observed a handful of times. The rearrangement joins TRBV13 to TRBJ2-1, with TRBD2 matching over 11 bases. With V trimmed by 5 bases and J by 10 bases, 13 bases remained unmatched. The CDR3 covers 16 residues. Germline CDR1 is PRHDT and CDR2 is FYEKMQ (reference sequence). The CDR3 reads CASSPGTSGVRREQFF. DNA for the CDR3: TGTGCCAGCAGCCCGGGGACTAGCGGCGTCCGCCGGGAGCAGTTCTTC.

This chain connects TRBV19 to TRBJ1-3; D is unresolved. V was cut by 7 bases and J by 4 bases, with 17 bases left in between. The CDR3 is 15 amino acids. In germline, CDR1 is LNHDA, CDR2 SQIVND (reference sequence). The CDR3 bases are TGTGCCAGTACTGCCAGGAGATTAAGCGGAAACACCATATATTTT. This sequence encodes CASTARRLSGNTIYF.

A few counts support this clone. Other nucleotide sequences in the sample specify the same CDR3. CDR3 in amino acids: CAWSPDRGNTEAFF. The CDR3 DNA reads TGTGCCTGGAGTCCGGACAGGGGGAACACTGAAGCTTTCTTT. J is TRBJ1-1 and V is TRBV30; 9 nucleotides match TRBD1. Germline CDR1 reads GTSNPN; CDR2 reads SVGIG (reference sequence). CDR3 size: 14 residues. V lost 2 bases to trimming and J lost 1 base; unmatched junction nucleotides: 2. The complete variable domain, with remaining parts taken from reference TRBV30 and TRBJ1-1, reads SQTIHQWPATLVQPVGSPLSLECTVEGTSNPNLYWYRQAAGRGLQLLFYSVGIGQISSEVPQNLSASRPQDRQFILSSKKLLLSDSGFYLCAWSPDRGNTEAFFGQGTRLTVV.

The V gene is TRBV28, the J gene TRBJ1-5; TRBD1 matches 10 bases. Germline-derived CDR1 and CDR2 are MDHEN and SYDVKM. The CDR3 consists of 15 residues. V shed 6 bases, J shed 4 bases, and the junction held 6 bases outside the gene matches. The CDR3: CASRWGQGMNQPQHF. The DNA of the CDR3 is TGTGCCAGCAGATGGGGACAGGGGATGAATCAGCCCCAGCATTTT.

Concerning this clone: Additional DNA sequences in this sample encode the identical CDR3. The rearrangement links TRBV4-3 to TRBJ1-3; D remains ambiguous. Germline lookup yields CDR1 LGHNA and CDR2 YSLEER. This CDR3 spans 13 amino acids. V was trimmed by 0 bases and J by 4 bases, leaving 4 bases between them. CDR3 region: CASSQEGGNTIYF. The CDR3 DNA sequence: TGCGCCAGCAGCCAAGAGGGCGGAAACACCATATATTTT.